The entry that follows covers one TCR beta chain sequence. As yet, its antigen is unknown. The record originates from a study of cytomegalovirus exposure and HLA in healthy donors. The CDR3 is 13 residues long. Trimming removed 8 bases from V and 5 bases from J, with 16 bases in between. The germline V gene encodes CDR1 GTSNPN and CDR2 SVGIG (reference sequence). Study-wide findings and caveats: Analyses of presence/absence relied on an assumption of roughly uniform sequencing depth across donors.

The PCR employed 60 Vbeta primers together with 13 Jbeta primers. Profiled with immunoSEQ multiplex PCR; TCRdb holds only in-frame clones, not every one. The sample records around 150,000 clones, 76% being singletons. This receptor was obtained from a man aged 40-50 years in good health and CMV-seronegative. The sample taken for sequencing was PBMCs. The chain is built from TRBV30 and TRBJ1-5, with D perhaps TRBD1 (5 bases). For the CDR3, the DNA is TGTGCCATGGACACGGGTGATCATCAGCCCCAGCATTTT. Amino acid sequence: CAMDTGDHQPQHF.